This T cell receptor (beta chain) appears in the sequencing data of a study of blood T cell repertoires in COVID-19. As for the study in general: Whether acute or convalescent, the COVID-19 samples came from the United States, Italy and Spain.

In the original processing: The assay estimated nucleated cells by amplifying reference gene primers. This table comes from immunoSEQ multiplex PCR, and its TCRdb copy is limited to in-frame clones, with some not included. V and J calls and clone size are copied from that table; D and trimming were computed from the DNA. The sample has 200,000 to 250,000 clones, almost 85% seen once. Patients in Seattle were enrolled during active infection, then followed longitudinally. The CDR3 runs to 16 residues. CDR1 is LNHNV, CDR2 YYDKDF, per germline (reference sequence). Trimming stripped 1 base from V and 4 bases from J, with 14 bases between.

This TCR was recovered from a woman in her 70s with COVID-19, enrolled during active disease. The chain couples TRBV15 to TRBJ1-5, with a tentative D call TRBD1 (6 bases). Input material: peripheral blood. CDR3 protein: CATSRAQRQANQPQHF. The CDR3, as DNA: TGTGCCACCAGCAGAGCACAGAGACAGGCTAATCAGCCCCAGCATTTT.